These 19 T cell receptor beta chains share one sample of origin, sequenced in a study of blood T cell repertoires in COVID-19. Assay: immunoSEQ multiplex PCR; the TCRdb copy retains only in-frame clones and omits some. The sample contains about 120,000 clones, 70% to 80% of which appear only once. Material: peripheral blood. These TCRs come from a woman older than 75 with acute or convalescent COVID-19.

The chain employs TRBV5-4 and TRBJ2-2; 10 bases agree with TRBD1. The V segment lost 5 bases and the J segment 7 bases; nucleotides outside the gene matches: 8. The CDR3 loop spans 15 amino acids. CDR1 and CDR2 from the germline V gene are SGHNT and YYREEE (reference sequence). CDR3 in amino acids: CASSAGTGAVGELFF. DNA of the CDR3: TGTGCCAGCAGTGCCGGGACAGGGGCCGTCGGGGAGCTGTTTTTT.

The chain links TRBV28 to TRBJ1-2, with D unresolved. The CDR3 runs 14 residues. V lost 3 bases and J 1 base, leaving 9 bases between the germline ends. The germline V gene has CDR1 MDHEN and CDR2 SYDVKM. The CDR3 DNA reads as TGTGCCAGCAGTTTCACGGTCAATAACTATGGCTACACCTTC. It yields the protein CASSFTVNNYGYTF.

The genes are TRBV5-1 and TRBJ2-1; 7 nucleotides align to TRBD1. The CDR3 has 16 amino acids. Trimming cost V 0 bases and J 5 bases; bases outside gene matches: 8. The germline gives CDR1 SGHRS, CDR2 YFSETQ. DNA for the CDR3: TGCGCCAGCAGCTTGGTGCCCGGGACAGCCAACAATGAGCAGTTCTTC. Protein product: CASSLVPGTANNEQFF. Combining the CDR3 with reference TRBV5-1 and TRBJ2-1 gives the whole variable domain KAGVTQTPRYLIKTRGQQVTLSCSPISGHRSVSWYQQTPGQGLQFLFEYFSETQRNKGNFPGRFSGRQFSNSRSEMNVSTLELGDSALYLCASSLVPGTANNEQFFGPGTRLTVL.

Points on this clone: At one end, the junction sequence differs from germline, possibly due to a read error. The chain uses TRBV28 and TRBJ2-1, with 13 bases identical to TRBD2. The CDR3 contains 14 residues. Germline assignment: CDR1 MDHEN and CDR2 SYDVKM. CDR3 in amino acids: CASRPLGLAGLQVF. The CDR3 nucleotides are TGTGCCAGCCGCCCCCTGGGACTAGCGGGGCTTCAGGTCTTC. The full variable domain, its missing parts supplied by reference TRBV28 and TRBJ2-1, is DVKVTQSSRYLVKRTGEKVFLECVQDMDHENMFWYRQDPGLGLRLIYFSYDVKMKEKGDIPEGYSVSREKKERFSLILESASTNQTSMYLCASRPLGLAGLQVFGPGTRLTVL.

This clone occurred once. J is TRBJ1-1 and V is TRBV6-5; a possible D gene is TRBD1 (5 bases). The germline CDR1 and CDR2 sequences are MNHEY and SVGAGI. The V end was cut by 6 bases, the J end by 0 bases, with 11 bases between. The CDR3 is 14 residues long. DNA for the CDR3: TGTGCCAGCAGGTCGCGGGGGTTGAACACTGAAGCTTTCTTT. Protein product: CASRSRGLNTEAFF.

This chain connects TRBV11-2 to TRBJ2-3; D is ambiguous. Between the trimmed V and J ends, which lost 4 bases and 8 bases, there was a span of 13 bases. The CDR3 runs to 13 residues. Germline CDR1 is SGHAT and CDR2 is FQNNGV. The CDR3 here is CASSSIAVGTQYF. CDR3 DNA sequence: TGTGCCAGCAGCTCCATAGCCGTAGGTACGCAGTATTTT.

This clone has just a few counts. CDR3 loop: CASSSQGFYGYTF. CDR3 in DNA: TGTGCCAGCAGCTCACAGGGGTTCTATGGCTACACCTTC. V gene TRBV11-1 combines with J gene TRBJ1-2, with 7 positions matching TRBD1. V gave up 4 bases and J gave up 4 bases; unmatched junction bases: 3. CDR1 SGHAT and CDR2 FQDESV come from the germline V gene (reference sequence). The CDR3 has 13 residues.

DNA for the CDR3: TGTGCCAGCAGCTTAACCGGACAGGGCACATATGGCTACACCTTC. It encodes CASSLTGQGTYGYTF. The V call is TRBV7-3, the J call TRBJ1-2; 8 nucleotides agree with TRBD1. V trimming: 0 bases; J trimming: 5 bases; junction bases outside the gene matches: 5. The CDR3 sequence is 15 residues long. The germline gives CDR1 SGHTA, CDR2 FQGTGA.

The chain joins TRBV19 to TRBJ2-3; 7 bases are shared with TRBD1. With V trimmed by 3 bases and J by 0 bases, 6 bases remained unmatched. CDR3 length equals 16 residues. CDR1 and CDR2 from the germline V gene are LNHDA and SQIVND (reference sequence). The DNA of the CDR3 is TGTGCCAGTAGTATTGGCGACAGGGTTAGCACAGATACGCAGTATTTT. Translating gives CASSIGDRVSTDTQYF.

This clone was observed once. The genes are TRBV6-2 or TRBV6-3 and TRBJ2-1, with 7 bases lining up with TRBD2. The CDR3 loop spans 17 amino acids. V shed 0 bases and J 7 bases; nucleotides not matched to a gene: 12. Germline lookup yields CDR1 MNHEY and CDR2 SVGEGT. In nucleotides, the CDR3 is TGTGCCAGCAGTTACTCTGGTCTTTTGGGGGAGGGGAATGAGCAGTTCTTC. This sequence encodes CASSYSGLLGEGNEQFF.

CDR3 protein: CASSGLSGANVLTF. In DNA form, the CDR3 reads TGTGCCAGCAGTGGACTATCTGGGGCCAACGTCCTGACTTTC. V gene TRBV27 combines with J gene TRBJ2-6, with a possible D match to TRBD2 (6 bases). Germline lookup yields CDR1 MNHEY and CDR2 SMNVEV (reference sequence). The CDR3 extends over 14 amino acids. V lost 5 bases and J lost 1, with 6 bases in between.

The genes are TRBV5-1 and TRBJ2-3; 8 nucleotides align to TRBD2. Germline CDR1 SGHRS, CDR2 YFSETQ. The CDR3 is 14 amino acids. Losses at the gene ends were 1 base for V and 4 bases for J; bases not matched to a gene: 2. CDR3 sequence reads: CASSLSGRADTQYF. The CDR3, as DNA: TGCGCCAGCAGCTTGAGCGGGAGAGCAGATACGCAGTATTTT.

The chain carries TRBV10-3 and TRBJ1-2; 7 bases map to TRBD1. The CDR3 length is 13 residues. V was pared by 3 bases and J by 4 bases, with 2 bases of the junction left unmatched. The germline V gene has CDR1 ENHRY and CDR2 SYGVKD. Here the CDR3 DNA reads TGTGCCATCAGTGATGCAGGGGGCTATGGCTACACCTTC. It codes for CAISDAGGYGYTF.

A word on this clone: Other nucleotide sequences from this sample produce the same CDR3. This rearrangement joins TRBV19 to TRBJ1-5, with 7 positions matching TRBD1. J gave up 7 bases and V 6 bases, and 6 bases lay outside the gene matches. Germline V CDR1 and CDR2: LNHDA, SQIVND (reference sequence). The length of the CDR3 is 13 residues. For the CDR3, the DNA is TGTGCCAGTAGCACCGACAGGGCCCAGCCCCAGCATTTT. It codes for CASSTDRAQPQHF.

This clone appeared a single time. V is TRBV10-2 and J is TRBJ1-6; 9 nucleotides match TRBD1. This CDR3 contains 15 residues. CDR1 and CDR2 from the germline V gene are WSHSY and SAAADI. Trimming cost V 8 bases and J 7 bases; bases outside gene matches: 9. Written as DNA, the CDR3 is TGCGCCAGCCAACCCTCGACAGGGGGGAATTCACCCCTCCACTTT. The encoded protein is CASQPSTGGNSPLHF.

This clone came up once. Distinct nucleotide sequences in the sample also encode this CDR3. The chain combines TRBV18 with TRBJ2-3; D is uncertain. The CDR3 has 12 amino acids. CDR1 and CDR2 from the germline V gene are KGHSH and LQKENI. V was shortened by 2 bases and J by 5 bases, with 5 bases between the two germline ends. CDR3 region: CASSPGGDTQYF. DNA of the CDR3: TGTGCCAGCTCACCAGGCGGAGATACGCAGTATTTT.

This clone was picked up one time. The chain uses TRBV5-4 and TRBJ1-2; TRBD1 matches 7 bases. Unmatched junction bases numbered 16, after V lost 4 bases and J lost 4 bases. Looked up from germline, CDR1 is SGHNT and CDR2 is YYREEE (reference sequence). CDR3 length equals 17 residues. CDR3 protein: CASSRGGNGGTVYGYTF. In DNA, the CDR3 is TGTGCCAGCAGCAGGGGAGGCAATGGCGGGACAGTCTATGGCTACACCTTC. The variable domain in full, with the rest retrieved from reference TRBV5-4 and TRBJ1-2, is ETGVTQSPTHLIKTRGQQVTLRCSSQSGHNTVSWYQQALGQGPQFIFQYYREEENGRGNFPPRFSGLQFPNYSSELNVNALELDDSALYLCASSRGGNGGTVYGYTFGSGTRLTVV.

The J gene is TRBJ1-4, the V gene TRBV27, with D tentatively TRBD1 (6 bases). V gave up 8 bases and J gave up 2 bases, with 9 bases separating them. The germline CDR1 and CDR2 sequences are MNHEY and SMNVEV (reference sequence). This CDR3 has 13 residues. CDR3: CASGGPTNEKLFF. CDR3 sequence (DNA): TGTGCCAGCGGGGGCCCCACTAATGAAAAACTGTTTTTT.

This clone showed up just once. The rearrangement joins TRBV6-6 to TRBJ2-1; TRBD2 matches at 8 bases. The CDR3 has 15 residues. With V trimmed by 7 bases and J by 7 bases, 12 bases remained unmatched. Per the germline V gene, CDR1 is MNHNY and CDR2 is SVGAGI (reference sequence). CDR3 DNA sequence: TGTGCCAGCAAAAGAAAGCAGCGGGAGACAAATGAGCAGTTCTTC. Residues: CASKRKQRETNEQFF.